The 16 T cell receptor beta chains presented below share a single source sample, sequenced in a study of cytomegalovirus exposure and HLA in healthy donors. TCRdb's table, derived via immunoSEQ multiplex PCR, lists solely in-frame clones and lacks some. The data contain about 57,000 clones, roughly 90% of them singletons. Sequenced material: PBMCs. All receptors come from a woman between 18 and 29 years old in good health and CMV-seronegative.

The gene calls are TRBV15 and TRBJ1-5; no definite D call. Between the trimmed V and J ends, which lost 0 bases and 4 bases, there was a span of 13 bases. Germline CDR1 reads LNHNV; CDR2 reads YYDKDF (reference sequence). The CDR3 is 16 amino acids. CDR3 in amino acids: CATSRDLEDFNQPQHF. CDR3 bases: TGTGCCACCAGCAGAGATCTGGAAGACTTTAATCAGCCCCAGCATTTT.

V is TRBV27 and J is TRBJ1-5, with 11 nucleotides matching TRBD1. Per germline, CDR1 MNHEY and CDR2 SMNVEV (reference sequence). Trimming at V came to 7 bases and at J to 4 bases, leaving 6 bases not matched to a gene. This CDR3 is 15 amino acids long. CDR3: CASTRTGGLNQPQHF. The CDR3 coding sequence is TGTGCCAGCACCCGGACAGGGGGCTTGAATCAGCCCCAGCATTTT.

The chain combines TRBV29-1 with TRBJ2-1; D is perhaps TRBD1 (5 bases). V was trimmed by 3 bases and J by 1 base, leaving 16 bases between them. The CDR3 is 16 amino acids. Germline CDR1 reads SQVTM; CDR2 reads ANQGSEA. Here the CDR3 reads CSVDSLYRSSYNEQFF. The CDR3 region has the DNA TGCAGCGTTGACTCTTTATACAGGAGTTCCTACAATGAGCAGTTCTTC.

This clone was counted a single time. V usage is TRBV10-3 and J usage is TRBJ1-1; the D gene is possibly TRBD1 (5 bases). The germline CDR1 and CDR2 sequences are ENHRY and SYGVKD. The CDR3 length is 14 residues. Trimming shortened V by 6 bases and J by 3 bases, and 14 bases separated the two germline ends. CDR3 amino acids: CAISWEGSDTEAFF. The CDR3 nucleotides are TGTGCCATCAGCTGGGAGGGGAGCGACACTGAAGCTTTCTTT.

This clone was seen a single time. The chain uses TRBV10-1 and TRBJ2-5; 9 bases fit TRBD2. V lost 7 bases, J lost 2 bases, and 5 bases stayed unmatched. The CDR3 contains 14 residues. Germline V gene lookup returns CDR1 WNHNN and CDR2 SYGVQD (reference sequence). Here the CDR3 reads CASTSGRPQETQYF. The DNA for the CDR3 is TGCGCCAGCACGAGCGGGAGGCCACAAGAGACCCAGTACTTC.

The V call is TRBV11-1, the J call TRBJ2-1, with D possibly matching TRBD2 (6 bases). The CDR3 contains 16 residues. V lost 5 bases to trimming and J lost 2 bases, with 16 bases between them. Germline assignment: CDR1 SGHAT and CDR2 FQDESV (reference sequence). Here the CDR3 DNA reads TGTGCCAGCAGCGGAAGGACTAAATCAACCTACAATGAGCAGTTCTTC. It specifies CASSGRTKSTYNEQFF.

J is TRBJ2-4 and V is TRBV15; 9 bases match TRBD2. The germline CDR1 and CDR2 sequences are LNHNV and YYDKDF (reference sequence). This CDR3 has 17 amino acids. V gave up 6 bases and J gave up 0 bases; unmatched junction bases: 9. Written as DNA, the CDR3 is TGTGCCACCAGGCGGGGGGGACTCCGAGAAGCCAAAAACATTCAGTACTTC. As protein: CATRRGGLREAKNIQYF.

Here the CDR3 DNA reads TGTGCCAGCAGTCCCACCCGGGGACAGGGGGGTGGCTACACCTTC. Residues: CASSPTRGQGGGYTF. This chain uses TRBV28 with TRBJ1-2; TRBD1 matches at 11 bases. This CDR3 region has 15 residues. V shed 5 bases and J 7 bases; nucleotides not matched to a gene: 9. From germline, CDR1 is MDHEN and CDR2 SYDVKM.

The rearrangement uses TRBV7-2 and TRBJ2-7, with TRBD2 as a possible D gene (6 bases). Germline values: CDR1 SGHTA, CDR2 FQGNSA. V shed 6 bases and J shed 5 bases, with 14 bases lying between them. This CDR3 contains 13 residues. The chain's CDR3 is CASRSRGTHEQYF. DNA of the CDR3: TGTGCCAGCAGGAGCCGGGGGACCCACGAGCAGTACTTC.

The rearrangement uses TRBV2 and TRBJ2-7; D perhaps matches TRBD1 (6 bases). The CDR3 is made up of 14 amino acids. With 7 bases removed from V and 2 bases from J, the gap between germline ends came to 15 bases. CDR1 and CDR2 (germline): SNHLY, FYNNEI. The CDR3: CASKKRQGTYEQYF. The CDR3 coding sequence is TGTGCCAGCAAAAAGCGGCAGGGGACCTACGAGCAGTACTTC. Variable domain in full (rest from reference TRBV2 and TRBJ2-7): EPEVTQTPSHQVTQMGQEVILRCVPISNHLYFYWYRQILGQKVEFLVSFYNNEISEKSEIFDDQFSVERPDGSNFTLKIRSTKLEDSAMYFCASKKRQGTYEQYFGPGTRLTVT.

This rearrangement joins TRBV7-2 to TRBJ2-5, with 8 bases identical to TRBD2. Germline CDR1 reads SGHTA; CDR2 reads FQGNSA. The CDR3 has 14 residues. V shed 4 bases and J 4 bases; nucleotides not matched to a gene: 5. The CDR3 protein is CASSWSGGGETQYF. CDR3 DNA: TGTGCCAGCAGCTGGAGCGGGGGCGGAGAGACCCAGTACTTC.

This rearrangement joins TRBV7-8 to TRBJ2-6, with TRBD1 matching 8 bases. CDR1 is SGHVS, CDR2 FQNEAQ, per germline. Losses at the gene ends were 2 bases for V and 0 bases for J; bases not matched to a gene: 9. This CDR3 region has 19 residues. The CDR3 sequence is CASSLPRDRRDSGANVLTF. The CDR3 DNA is TGTGCCAGCAGCTTACCCCGGGACAGGAGGGACTCTGGGGCCAACGTCCTGACTTTC.

This rearrangement joins TRBV6-5 to TRBJ2-2, with a weak D call TRBD1 (6 bases). The CDR3 totals 15 residues. Germline lookup yields CDR1 MNHEY and CDR2 SVGAGI. The V end was cut by 7 bases, the J end by 1 base, with 13 bases between. As DNA, the CDR3 is TGTGCCAGCATGGGGGCTCCGAAGAACACCGGGGAGCTGTTTTTT. Translated: CASMGAPKNTGELFF.

The chain uses TRBV14 and TRBJ2-7; D not resolved. CDR3 length: 15 residues. V gave up 4 bases and J gave up 5 bases, with 18 bases separating them. Germline assignment: CDR1 SGHDN and CDR2 FVKESK. In nucleotides, the CDR3 is TGTGCCAGCAGCCTGATGACGGGTACCCGCCACGAGCAGTACTTC. Protein product: CASSLMTGTRHEQYF.

This chain connects TRBV7-5 to TRBJ2-7; the table's D call TRBD1 went unverified against the DNA. TRBV7-5 is designated a pseudogene. The CDR3 is made up of 16 amino acids. The CDR3 nucleotides read TGTGTCAGAAGCTTAGAAGCCCCGCAGGCCCACTACGAGCAGTACTTC. Translating gives CVRSLEAPQAHYEQYF.

The chain is built from TRBV6-1 and TRBJ2-1; D gene uncertain. The V end was cut by 3 bases, the J end by 4 bases, with 7 bases between. The CDR3 is made up of 13 amino acids. Germline-derived CDR1 and CDR2 are MNHNS and SASEGT. CDR3 protein: CASSEASYNEQFF. CDR3 in DNA: TGTGCCAGCAGTGAGGCCTCATACAATGAGCAGTTCTTC.